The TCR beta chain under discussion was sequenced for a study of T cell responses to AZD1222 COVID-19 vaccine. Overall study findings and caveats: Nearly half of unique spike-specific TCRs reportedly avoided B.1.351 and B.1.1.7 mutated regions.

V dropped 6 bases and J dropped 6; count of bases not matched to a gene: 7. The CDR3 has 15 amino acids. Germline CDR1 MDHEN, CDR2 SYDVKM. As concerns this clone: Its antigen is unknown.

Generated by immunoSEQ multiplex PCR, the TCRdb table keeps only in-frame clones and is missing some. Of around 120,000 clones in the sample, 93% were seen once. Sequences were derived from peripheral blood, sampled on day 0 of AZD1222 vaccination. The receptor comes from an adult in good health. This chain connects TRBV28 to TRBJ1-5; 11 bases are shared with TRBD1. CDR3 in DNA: TGTGCCAGCAGCCCCGGACAGGGGGCGAGTCAGCCCCAGCATTTT. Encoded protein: CASSPGQGASQPQHF.